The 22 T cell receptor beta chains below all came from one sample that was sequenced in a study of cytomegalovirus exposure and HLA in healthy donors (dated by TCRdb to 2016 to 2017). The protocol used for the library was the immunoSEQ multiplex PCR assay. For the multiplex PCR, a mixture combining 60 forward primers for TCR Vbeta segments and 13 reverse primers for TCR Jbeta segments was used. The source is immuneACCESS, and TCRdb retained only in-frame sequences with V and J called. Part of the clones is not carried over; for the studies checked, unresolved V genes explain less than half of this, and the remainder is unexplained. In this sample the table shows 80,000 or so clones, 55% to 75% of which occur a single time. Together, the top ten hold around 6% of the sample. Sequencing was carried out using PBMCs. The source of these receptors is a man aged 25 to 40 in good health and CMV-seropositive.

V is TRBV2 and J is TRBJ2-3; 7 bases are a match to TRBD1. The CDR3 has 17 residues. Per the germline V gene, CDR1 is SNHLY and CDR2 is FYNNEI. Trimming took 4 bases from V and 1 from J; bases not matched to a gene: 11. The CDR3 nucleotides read TGTGCCAGCAGTGGTCAACTGCGGACAGGTGGCACAGATACGCAGTATTTT. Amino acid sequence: CASSGQLRTGGTDTQYF.

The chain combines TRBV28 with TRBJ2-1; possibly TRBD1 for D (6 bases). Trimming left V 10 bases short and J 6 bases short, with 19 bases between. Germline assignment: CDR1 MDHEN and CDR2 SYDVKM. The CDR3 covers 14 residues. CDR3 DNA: TGTGCCACGAAATGGCAGGGGCTGGGCAATGAGCAGTTCTTC. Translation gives CATKWQGLGNEQFF.

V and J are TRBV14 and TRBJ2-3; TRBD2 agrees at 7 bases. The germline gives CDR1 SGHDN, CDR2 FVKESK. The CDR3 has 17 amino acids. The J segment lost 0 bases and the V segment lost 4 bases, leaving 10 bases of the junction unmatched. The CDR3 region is CASSPRPSSGSTDTQYF. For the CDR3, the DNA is TGTGCCAGCAGCCCCCGTCCTAGTAGCGGGAGCACAGATACGCAGTATTTT.

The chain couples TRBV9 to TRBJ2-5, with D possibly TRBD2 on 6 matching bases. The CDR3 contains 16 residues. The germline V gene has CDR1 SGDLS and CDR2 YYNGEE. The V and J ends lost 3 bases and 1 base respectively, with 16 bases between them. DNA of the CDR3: TGTGCCAGCAGCGGGGGGGAGCGGCCTGCCCAAGAGACCCAGTACTTC. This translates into CASSGGERPAQETQYF.

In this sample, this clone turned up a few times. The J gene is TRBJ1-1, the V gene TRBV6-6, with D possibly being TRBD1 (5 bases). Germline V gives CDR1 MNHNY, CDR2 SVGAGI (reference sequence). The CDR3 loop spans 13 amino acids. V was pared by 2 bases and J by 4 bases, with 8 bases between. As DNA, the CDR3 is TGTGCCAGCAGTTACCCTCAGGGCACTGAAGCTTTCTTT. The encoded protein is CASSYPQGTEAFF.

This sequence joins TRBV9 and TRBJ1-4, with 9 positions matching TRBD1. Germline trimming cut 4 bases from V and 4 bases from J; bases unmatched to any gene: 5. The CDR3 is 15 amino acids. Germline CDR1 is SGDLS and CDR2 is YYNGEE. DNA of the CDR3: TGTGCCAGCAGCCCAAGGGACAGGGATAATGAAAAACTGTTTTTT. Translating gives CASSPRDRDNEKLFF.

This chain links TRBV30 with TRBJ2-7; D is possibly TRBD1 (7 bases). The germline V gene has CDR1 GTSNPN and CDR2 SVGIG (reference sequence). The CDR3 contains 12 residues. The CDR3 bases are TGTGCCTGGTCTCATCCGGGCAGGGGGGTATCAGTC. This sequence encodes CAWSHPGRGVSV.

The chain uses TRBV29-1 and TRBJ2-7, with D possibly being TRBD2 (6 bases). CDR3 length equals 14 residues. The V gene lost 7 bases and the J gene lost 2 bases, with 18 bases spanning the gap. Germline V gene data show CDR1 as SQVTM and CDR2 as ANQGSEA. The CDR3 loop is CSGLTSPVAYEQYF. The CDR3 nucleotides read TGCAGCGGCCTGACTAGTCCAGTCGCCTACGAGCAGTACTTC.

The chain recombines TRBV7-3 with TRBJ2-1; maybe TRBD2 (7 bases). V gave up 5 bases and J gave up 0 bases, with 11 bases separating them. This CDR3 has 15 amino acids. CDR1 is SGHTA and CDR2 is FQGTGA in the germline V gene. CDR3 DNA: TGTGCCAGCAGCCCGAGGGGGGGCTCCTACAATGAGCAGTTCTTC. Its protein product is CASSPRGGSYNEQFF.

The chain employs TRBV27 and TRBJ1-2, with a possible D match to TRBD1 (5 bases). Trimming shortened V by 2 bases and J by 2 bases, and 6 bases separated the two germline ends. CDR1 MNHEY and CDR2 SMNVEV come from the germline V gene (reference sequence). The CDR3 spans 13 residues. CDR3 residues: CASSLKGNYGYTF. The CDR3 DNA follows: TGTGCCAGCAGTTTAAAGGGGAACTATGGCTACACCTTC.

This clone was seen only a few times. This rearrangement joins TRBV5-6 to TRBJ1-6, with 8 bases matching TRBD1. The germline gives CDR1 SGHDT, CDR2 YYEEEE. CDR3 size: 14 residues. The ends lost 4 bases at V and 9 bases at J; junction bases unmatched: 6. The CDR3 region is CASSKTGDGSPLHF. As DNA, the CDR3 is TGTGCCAGCAGCAAGACAGGGGATGGTTCACCCCTCCACTTT.

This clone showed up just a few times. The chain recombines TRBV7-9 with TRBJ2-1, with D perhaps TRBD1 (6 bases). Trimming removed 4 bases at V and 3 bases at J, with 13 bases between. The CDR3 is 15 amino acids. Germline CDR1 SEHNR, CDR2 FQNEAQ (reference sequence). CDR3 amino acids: CASSSWGRRYNEQFF. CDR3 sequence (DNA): TGTGCCAGCAGCTCCTGGGGGCGACGCTACAATGAGCAGTTCTTC.

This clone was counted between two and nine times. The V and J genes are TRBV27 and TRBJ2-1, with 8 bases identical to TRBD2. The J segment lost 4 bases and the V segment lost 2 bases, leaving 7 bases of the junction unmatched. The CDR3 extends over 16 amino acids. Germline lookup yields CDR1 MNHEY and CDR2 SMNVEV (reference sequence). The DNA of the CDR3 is TGTGCCAGCAGTTTAAACAGCGGGGGCACGTACAATGAGCAGTTCTTC. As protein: CASSLNSGGTYNEQFF.

CDR3 bases: TGCGCCAGCAGCCGGGACAGAATGAACACTGAAGCTTTCTTT. It specifies CASSRDRMNTEAFF. The chain employs TRBV4-1 and TRBJ1-1; TRBD1 aligns across 7 bases. This CDR3 is 14 amino acids long. Germline assignment: CDR1 MGHRA and CDR2 YSYEKL. V lost 4 bases to trimming and J lost 0 bases; unmatched junction nucleotides: 2.

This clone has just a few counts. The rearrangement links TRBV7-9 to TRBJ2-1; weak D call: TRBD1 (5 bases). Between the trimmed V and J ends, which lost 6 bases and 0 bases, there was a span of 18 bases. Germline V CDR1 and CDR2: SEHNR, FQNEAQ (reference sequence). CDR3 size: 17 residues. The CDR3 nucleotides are TGTGCCAGCAGGTTATCTAGGGGCAAGAGCTCCTACAATGAGCAGTTCTTC. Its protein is CASRLSRGKSSYNEQFF.

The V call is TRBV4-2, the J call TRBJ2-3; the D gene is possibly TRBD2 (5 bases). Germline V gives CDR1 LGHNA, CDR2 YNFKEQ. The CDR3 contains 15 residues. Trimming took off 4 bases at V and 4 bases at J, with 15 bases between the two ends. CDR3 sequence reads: CASSRGERRADTQYF. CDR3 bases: TGTGCCAGCAGCCGTGGGGAGCGTCGCGCAGATACGCAGTATTTT.

This chain's CDR3 is CASRDSGLAGTVDTQYF. CDR3 DNA sequence: TGTGCCAGCAGAGATAGTGGACTAGCGGGAACGGTAGATACGCAGTATTTT. V and J are TRBV7-2 and TRBJ2-3; 12 nucleotides agree with TRBD2. The CDR3 is 17 amino acids. V gave up 6 bases and J gave up 5 bases; unmatched junction bases: 12. Germline lookup yields CDR1 SGHTA and CDR2 FQGNSA.

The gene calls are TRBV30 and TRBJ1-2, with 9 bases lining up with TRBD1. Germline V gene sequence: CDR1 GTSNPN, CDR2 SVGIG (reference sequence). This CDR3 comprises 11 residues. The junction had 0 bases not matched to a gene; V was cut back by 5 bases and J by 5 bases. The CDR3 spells CAWGTGYGYTF. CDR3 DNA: TGTGCCTGGGGGACAGGGTATGGCTACACCTTC. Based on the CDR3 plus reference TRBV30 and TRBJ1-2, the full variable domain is SQTIHQWPATLVQPVGSPLSLECTVEGTSNPNLYWYRQAAGRGLQLLFYSVGIGQISSEVPQNLSASRPQDRQFILSSKKLLLSDSGFYLCAWGTGYGYTFGSGTRLTVV.

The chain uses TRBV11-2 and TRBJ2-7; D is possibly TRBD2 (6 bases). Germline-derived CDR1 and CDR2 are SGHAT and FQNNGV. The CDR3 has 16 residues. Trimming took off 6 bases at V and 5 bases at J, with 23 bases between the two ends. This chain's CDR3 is CASRHPGEEGYNEQYF. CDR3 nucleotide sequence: TGTGCCAGCAGACACCCCGGGGAGGAGGGCTACAACGAGCAGTACTTC.

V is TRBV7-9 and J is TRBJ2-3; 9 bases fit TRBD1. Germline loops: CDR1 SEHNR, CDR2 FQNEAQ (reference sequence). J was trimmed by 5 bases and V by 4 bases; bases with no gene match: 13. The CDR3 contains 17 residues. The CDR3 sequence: CASSSSYGTGTLDTQYF. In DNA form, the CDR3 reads TGTGCCAGCAGCTCCAGCTACGGGACAGGGACATTAGATACGCAGTATTTT.

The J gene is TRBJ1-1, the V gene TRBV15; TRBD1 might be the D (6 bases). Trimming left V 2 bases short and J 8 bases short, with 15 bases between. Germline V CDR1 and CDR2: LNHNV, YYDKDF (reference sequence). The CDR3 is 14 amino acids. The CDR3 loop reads CATSRPPGGQEAFF. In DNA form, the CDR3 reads TGTGCCACCAGCAGACCCCCGGGGGGCCAAGAAGCTTTCTTT.

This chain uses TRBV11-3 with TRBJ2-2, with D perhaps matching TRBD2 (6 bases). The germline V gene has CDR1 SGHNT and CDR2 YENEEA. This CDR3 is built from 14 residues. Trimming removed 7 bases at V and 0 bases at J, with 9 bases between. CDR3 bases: TGTGCCAGCATCGGCGGGGCGAACACCGGGGAGCTGTTTTTT. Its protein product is CASIGGANTGELFF.